The T cell receptor beta chain under discussion was sequenced for a study of memory CD4+ T cells and cytomegalovirus serostatus. For the study at large: This sample comes from healthy Belgian adults, eight or nine CMV seropositive, 24 seronegative.

As originally analysed: Out-of-frame sequences were removed, leaving 2,204,828 distinct TCRbeta sequences. Clones were read by immunoSEQ multiplex PCR, and TCRdb kept only the in-frame ones, dropping some. The V and J calls and clone size were taken over from that table, and D and trimming were inferred from the DNA. The data contain tens of thousands of clones, 65% to 80% of them singletons. The sort gate was single viable CD3+CD4+CD8-CD45RO+ cells for memory CD4+ T cells. Comments on this clone: Antigen specificity is unknown.

Study results and limitations: Suggested: most of the CMV-linked TCR signature lies in CD4+ memory cells.

The TCR was taken from an adult in good health and CMV-seropositive. Sequencing used memory CD4+ T cells from blood.

The CDR3, as DNA: TGTGCCATCAGGAGGGACGGGGATAGCAATCAGCCCCAGCATTTT. It yields the protein CAIRRDGDSNQPQHF. The chain combines TRBV10-3 with TRBJ1-5; D is perhaps TRBD1 (5 bases). The CDR3 runs to 15 residues. Germline-derived CDR1 and CDR2 are ENHRY and SYGVKD. The germline V and J ends were trimmed by 6 bases and 0 bases, with 12 bases remaining between them.